The source of this T cell receptor beta chain is a study of T-cell reconstitution after alpha-beta-depleted transplantation in children. The CDR3 runs to 14 residues. Germline-derived CDR1 and CDR2 are SGHTA and FQGNSA. V was shortened by 0 bases and J by 1 base, with 4 bases between the two germline ends. Unique molecular identifiers were built into the TCRbeta library. One entry per CDR3 protein, called by TCRdb with MiXCR from the PCR reads. The sample yields fewer than 550,000 distinct CDR3 sequences, under 13% seen once. The material was PBMCs from the stem cell graft donor, obtained from the stem cell graft. The chain has TRBV7-2 and TRBJ1-5; no clear D gene. The TCR sequence derives from a human donor who donated a stem cell graft to a child with acute myeloid leukemia. CDR3 nucleotides: TGTGCCAGCAGCTTAGCACAGAGCAATCAGCCCCAGCATTTT. Amino acid sequence: CASSLAQSNQPQHF.